A single sample gave rise to the 29 T cell receptor beta chains below, sequenced in a study of blood T cell repertoires in COVID-19. Data came from immunoSEQ multiplex PCR; TCRdb stores just in-frame clones and leaves some out. The sample lists 150,000 to 200,000 clones, around 90% occurring once. Input material: peripheral blood. Receptors originate from a man aged 35 to 55 with acute or convalescent COVID-19.

V usage is TRBV5-8 and J usage is TRBJ1-4; 8 bases fit TRBD1. The germline V gene has CDR1 SGHTS and CDR2 YDEGEE. The CDR3 runs to 17 residues. J gave up 2 bases and V 4 bases, and 10 bases lay outside the gene matches. CDR3 nucleotide sequence: TGTGCCAGCAGCCCAGGACAGGGAAGCGGGACTAATGAAAAACTGTTTTTT. This codes for CASSPGQGSGTNEKLFF. Combining the CDR3 with reference TRBV5-8 and TRBJ1-4 gives the whole variable domain EAGVTQSPTHLIKTRGQQATLRCSPISGHTSVYWYQQALGLGLQFLLWYDEGEERNRGNFPPRFSGRQFPNYSSELNVNALELEDSALYLCASSPGQGSGTNEKLFFGSGTQLSVL.

This clone was recorded a few times. The chain joins TRBV4-2 to TRBJ1-5; D not certain. The ends were cut back, 0 bases at V and 1 base at J, with 7 bases in the middle. CDR3 length equals 15 residues. Looked up from germline, CDR1 is LGHNA and CDR2 is YNFKEQ. For the CDR3, the DNA is TGTGCCAGCAGCCAAGATCCTAGCAGCAATCAGCCCCAGCATTTT. The encoded protein is CASSQDPSSNQPQHF.

The chain employs TRBV6-5 and TRBJ2-7, with TRBD2 as a possible D gene (6 bases). From germline, CDR1 is MNHEY and CDR2 SVGAGI. The CDR3 has 15 residues. Deletions cut 6 bases from V and 0 bases from J, with 15 bases between. For the CDR3, the DNA is TGTGCCAGCAGAACCCCAGGGAGGAGCTCCTACGAGCAGTACTTC. It specifies CASRTPGRSSYEQYF.

Only one count was recorded for this clone. The chain uses TRBV13 and TRBJ1-2, with TRBD1 matching over 10 bases. The CDR3 consists of 16 residues. In germline, CDR1 is PRHDT, CDR2 FYEKMQ (reference sequence). Trimming took 5 bases from V and 5 from J; bases not matched to a gene: 11. The CDR3 region has the DNA TGTGCCAGCAGCCCGCGGGACAGGGGCTTTATTTATGGCTACACCTTC. Residues: CASSPRDRGFIYGYTF.

The J gene is TRBJ2-7, the V gene TRBV5-4; the D gene is possibly TRBD1 (5 bases). With 0 bases removed from V and 3 bases from J, the gap between germline ends came to 10 bases. The germline gives CDR1 SGHNT, CDR2 YYREEE (reference sequence). The CDR3 contains 14 residues. The CDR3: CASSLASQGYEQYF. DNA of the CDR3: TGTGCCAGCAGCTTGGCCTCTCAGGGCTACGAGCAGTACTTC.

This chain uses TRBV19 with TRBJ1-1; D is uncertain. Trimming left V 7 bases short and J 1 base short, with 19 bases between. The germline V gene encodes CDR1 LNHDA and CDR2 SQIVND (reference sequence). This CDR3 contains 16 residues. For the CDR3, the DNA is TGTGCCAGTACCCTACTCCGGCCGGGAGCGAACACTGAAGCTTTCTTT. Translation: CASTLLRPGANTEAFF. The variable domain in full, with the rest retrieved from reference TRBV19 and TRBJ1-1, is DGGITQSPKYLFRKEGQNVTLSCEQNLNHDAMYWYRQDPGQGLRLIYYSQIVNDFQKGDIAEGYSVSREKKESFPLTVTSAQKNPTAFYLCASTLLRPGANTEAFFGQGTRLTVV.

The chain recombines TRBV11-1 with TRBJ1-1, with 7 positions matching TRBD1. Germline-derived CDR1 and CDR2 are SGHAT and FQDESV (reference sequence). The CDR3 is 15 residues long. J gave up 0 bases and V 5 bases, and 6 bases lay outside the gene matches. DNA of the CDR3: TGTGCCAGCAGCCGACAGGGTAACATGAACACTGAAGCTTTCTTT. It codes for CASSRQGNMNTEAFF.

The J gene is TRBJ1-6, the V gene TRBV6-2 or TRBV6-3; 10 bases are a match to TRBD1. The V segment lost 5 bases and the J segment 7 bases; nucleotides outside the gene matches: 5. Germline values: CDR1 MNHEY, CDR2 SVGEGT. The CDR3 extends over 15 amino acids. CDR3 region: CASSDRTGGNSPLHF. CDR3 nucleotide sequence: TGTGCCAGCAGTGACAGGACAGGGGGAAATTCACCCCTCCACTTT.

CDR3 sequence reads: CASSPPASGGASPRTQYF. The CDR3 coding sequence is TGTGCCAGCTCACCACCGGCTAGCGGGGGGGCCTCCCCACGCACGCAGTATTTT. The chain couples TRBV18 to TRBJ2-3; 12 bases match TRBD2. This CDR3 is 18 amino acids long. Trimming removed 0 bases from V and 9 bases from J; junction bases left unmatched: 13. Germline CDR1 and CDR2: KGHSH and LQKENI.

The chain has TRBV3-1 (or the pseudogene TRBV3-2) and TRBJ2-3; 9 bases fit TRBD2. CDR1 is LGHDT, CDR2 YNNKEL, per germline (reference sequence). V shed 2 bases, J shed 4 bases, and the junction held 4 bases outside the gene matches. This CDR3 has 15 residues. The CDR3 nucleotides read TGTGCCAGCAGCCAACTAGCGGGGTTCCCAGATACGCAGTATTTT. It encodes CASSQLAGFPDTQYF.

The V and J genes are TRBV7-9 and TRBJ2-7; TRBD2 aligns across 7 bases. CDR1 SEHNR and CDR2 FQNEAQ come from the germline V gene (reference sequence). The CDR3 extends over 11 amino acids. The trim removed 6 bases at V and 7 bases at J, leaving 3 bases unmatched. As DNA, the CDR3 is TGTGCCAGCAGTTGGGGGGGAGAGCAGTACTTC. This translates into CASSWGGEQYF.

The J gene is TRBJ2-5, the V gene TRBV18; D is unclear. The V gene lost 3 bases and the J gene lost 2 bases, with 4 bases spanning the gap. Germline V gives CDR1 KGHSH, CDR2 LQKENI. CDR3 length: 12 residues. The CDR3 region is CASSPSQETQYF. DNA for the CDR3: TGTGCCAGCTCACCTTCTCAAGAGACCCAGTACTTC.

This clone was counted once. The CDR3 region is CATSDLTKSGSDTQYF. DNA of the CDR3: TGTGCCACCAGTGATTTGACAAAATCAGGCTCAGATACGCAGTATTTT. The V gene is TRBV24-1, the J gene TRBJ2-3; D is unresolved. Trimming stripped 0 bases from V and 4 bases from J, with 13 bases between. CDR3 length: 16 amino acids. The V gene's germline CDR1 is KGHDR and CDR2 SFDVKD.

CDR3 residues: CAWSVGDRGNQPQHF. In DNA form, the CDR3 reads TGTGCCTGGAGTGTCGGGGACAGGGGGAATCAGCCCCAGCATTTT. The chain couples TRBV30 to TRBJ1-5; 11 nucleotides agree with TRBD1. V gave up 0 bases and J gave up 4 bases; unmatched junction bases: 2. This CDR3 spans 15 amino acids. CDR1 is GTSNPN, CDR2 SVGIG, per germline (reference sequence). Variable domain in full (rest from reference TRBV30 and TRBJ1-5): SQTIHQWPATLVQPVGSPLSLECTVEGTSNPNLYWYRQAAGRGLQLLFYSVGIGQISSEVPQNLSASRPQDRQFILSSKKLLLSDSGFYLCAWSVGDRGNQPQHFGDGTRLSIL.

The chain joins TRBV11-2 to TRBJ2-2; D may be TRBD2 (6 bases). The CDR3 sequence is 12 residues long. Trimming pared 4 bases from V and 10 bases from J, leaving 10 bases between. Germline values: CDR1 SGHAT, CDR2 FQNNGV. In DNA, the CDR3 is TGTGCCAGCAGCTCCACGGGGGTGGAGCTGTTTTTT. It encodes CASSSTGVELFF.

This chain joins TRBV7-9 and TRBJ1-3; the match to TRBD1 covers 8 bases. The CDR3 loop spans 15 amino acids. From germline, CDR1 is SEHNR and CDR2 FQNEAQ (reference sequence). The ends lost 6 bases at V and 7 bases at J; junction bases unmatched: 11. CDR3 nucleotide sequence: TGTGCCAGCAGATCGGGACAGGTGTATCCCAACACCATATATTTT. It codes for CASRSGQVYPNTIYF.

The chain joins TRBV6-6 to TRBJ2-3, with 8 bases aligning to TRBD1. Trimming at V came to 8 bases and at J to 5 bases, leaving 3 bases not matched to a gene. Germline CDR1 MNHNY, CDR2 SVGAGI (reference sequence). The CDR3 contains 12 residues. The CDR3 bases are TGTGCCAGCGGACAGGGACGAGATACGCAGTATTTT. Amino acid sequence: CASGQGRDTQYF.

The V and J genes are TRBV5-6 and TRBJ2-1; TRBD2 matches 8 bases. V was clipped by 1 base and J by 5 bases; unmatched bases: 5. The CDR3 extends over 15 amino acids. The germline V gene encodes CDR1 SGHDT and CDR2 YYEEEE. The CDR3 spells CASSLPSGGHNEQFF. As DNA, the CDR3 is TGTGCCAGCAGCTTGCCCAGCGGGGGCCACAATGAGCAGTTCTTC.

The rearrangement uses TRBV7-2 and TRBJ1-3, with D perhaps matching TRBD1 (5 bases). The V end was cut by 1 base, the J end by 0 bases, with 13 bases between. This CDR3 spans 17 amino acids. Germline V gene data show CDR1 as SGHTA and CDR2 as FQGNSA. CDR3 nucleotides: TGTGCCAGCAGCTTAGTCCCGAGACAGAGCTCTGGAAACACCATATATTTT. Protein: CASSLVPRQSSGNTIYF.

The chain carries TRBV5-1 and TRBJ2-1; 11 bases align to TRBD1. The CDR3 is made up of 14 amino acids. The junction had 5 bases not matched to a gene; V was cut back by 4 bases and J by 8 bases. The germline V gene has CDR1 SGHRS and CDR2 YFSETQ. The chain's CDR3 is CASSRGQGGDEQFF. In DNA form, the CDR3 reads TGCGCCAGCAGCAGGGGACAGGGGGGCGATGAGCAGTTCTTC.

V usage is TRBV11-3 and J usage is TRBJ2-3; 7 bases fit TRBD2. Germline V CDR1 and CDR2: SGHNT, YENEEA. The CDR3 is 13 residues long. Germline trimming cut 2 bases from V and 4 bases from J; bases unmatched to any gene: 0. CDR3 amino acids: CASSLTSADTQYF. For the CDR3, the DNA is TGTGCCAGCAGCTTAACTAGCGCAGATACGCAGTATTTT.

The chain couples TRBV7-9 to TRBJ2-6; 8 bases are a match to TRBD1. The CDR3 consists of 17 residues. J was trimmed by 0 bases and V by 5 bases; bases with no gene match: 6. Germline CDR1 is SEHNR and CDR2 is FQNEAQ (reference sequence). The CDR3: CASSTQGASSGANVLTF. CDR3 nucleotides: TGTGCCAGCAGCACCCAGGGGGCTAGCTCTGGGGCCAACGTCCTGACTTTC.

In this sample, this clone turned up a few times. This sequence joins TRBV5-1 and TRBJ2-7, with D unresolved. V lost 1 base and J lost 6, with 11 bases in between. In germline, CDR1 is SGHRS, CDR2 YFSETQ. The CDR3 consists of 13 residues. For the CDR3, the DNA is TGCGCCAGCAGCTTGACAACAGCTGGCGAGCAGTACTTC. Translation: CASSLTTAGEQYF.

Turning to this clone: The sample carries other DNA sequences with the same CDR3. V gene TRBV3-1 (or the pseudogene TRBV3-2) combines with J gene TRBJ1-2; no clear D gene. Trimming pared 0 bases from V and 4 bases from J, leaving 6 bases between. The CDR3 contains 13 residues. Germline V CDR1 and CDR2: LGHDT, YNNKEL (reference sequence). The CDR3 reads CASSQDPLYGYTF. As DNA, the CDR3 is TGTGCCAGCAGCCAAGACCCCCTCTATGGCTACACCTTC.

The chain links TRBV30 to TRBJ1-5; the match to TRBD1 covers 9 bases. Germline CDR1 reads GTSNPN; CDR2 reads SVGIG (reference sequence). V was clipped by 5 bases and J by 3 bases; unmatched bases: 8. The CDR3 is 15 amino acids. CDR3 sequence reads: CAWEPGQGYNQPQHF. CDR3 nucleotides: TGTGCCTGGGAGCCGGGACAGGGATACAATCAGCCCCAGCATTTT.

The chain employs TRBV11-2 and TRBJ1-6; D remains unclear. This CDR3 has 17 residues. V was cut by 8 bases and J by 3 bases, with 20 bases left in between. The germline gives CDR1 SGHAT, CDR2 FQNNGV. The CDR3 reads CASQQSKERLYNSPLHF. The CDR3 nucleotides read TGTGCCAGCCAGCAGTCCAAGGAAAGACTCTATAATTCACCCCTCCACTTT.

The V gene is TRBV9, the J gene TRBJ2-1; D unresolved. Germline lookup yields CDR1 SGDLS and CDR2 YYNGEE. This CDR3 region has 14 residues. The ends were cut back, 4 bases at V and 4 bases at J, with 12 bases in the middle. The CDR3 reads CASSTDPSYNEQFF. CDR3 DNA: TGTGCCAGCAGCACAGACCCTTCGTACAATGAGCAGTTCTTC.

The rearrangement joins TRBV6-5 to TRBJ2-5; 9 nucleotides agree with TRBD1. Germline values: CDR1 MNHEY, CDR2 SVGAGI. V shed 6 bases, J shed 4 bases, and the junction held 9 bases outside the gene matches. The CDR3 loop spans 15 amino acids. CDR3 protein: CASSINRGRAETQYF. For the CDR3, the DNA is TGTGCCAGCAGCATCAACAGGGGGCGTGCAGAGACCCAGTACTTC.

The genes are TRBV18 and TRBJ2-7; possibly TRBD2 for D (6 bases). Germline CDR1 KGHSH, CDR2 LQKENI. Trimming cost V 0 bases and J 0 bases, with 15 bases left between them. This CDR3 is built from 17 residues. CDR3 bases: TGTGCCAGCTCACCACCGTTCGGGACTCATGTCTCCTACGAGCAGTACTTC. Encoded protein: CASSPPFGTHVSYEQYF. Together with reference TRBV18 and TRBJ2-7, the CDR3 gives the full variable domain: NAGVMQNPRHLVRRRGQEARLRCSPMKGHSHVYWYRQLPEEGLKFMVYLQKENIIDESGMPKERFSAEFPKEGPSILRIQQVVRGDSAAYFCASSPPFGTHVSYEQYFGPGTRLTVT.